This TCR beta chain derives from a study of blood T cells in healthy people across ages. Each donor had around 10 milliliters of peripheral blood drawn. Primed by a sample-barcoded 5' primer and a J-beta primer mix, a second PCR proceeded for 7 to 11 cycles. TCRdb itself ran the 5' RACE reads through MiXCR, one entry per CDR3 protein. The table lists 750,000 to 950,000 distinct CDR3 sequences, 25% to 35% of them singletons. The J segment lost 5 bases and the V segment lost 2 bases, leaving 8 bases of the junction unmatched. The CDR3 is made up of 17 amino acids. The data were also submitted as part of a second study, on T cells of mothers and their children. From that study: Each child contributed roughly 3.2 million TCR beta CDR3 reads, while each mother contributed over 8 million.

The sample consisted of blood. The gene calls are TRBV12-3 or TRBV12-4 and TRBJ2-1; 11 bases fit TRBD2. This TCR was sampled from a woman between 40 and 55 years old in good health. CDR3 DNA: TGTGCCAGCAGTTTAATATGGTTAGCGGGGGGGAACAATGAGCAGTTCTTC. This codes for CASSLIWLAGGNNEQFF.